This entry is about one T cell receptor (beta chain). What it recognizes is unknown. This entry belongs to a study of OX40 agonist ivuxolimab in advanced cancers. Study conclusions and caveats: The authors also found low normalized T-cell clonal expansion in some nonresponders.

The table came from immunoSEQ multiplex PCR; TCRdb's copy has only in-frame clones and leaves some out. The sample lists roughly 35,000 clones; about 86% were seen once. Trimming cost V 1 base and J 4 bases, with 13 bases left between them. This CDR3 has 15 amino acids. Germline CDR1 is LGHNA and CDR2 is YSLEER. The material sequenced was CD4+ or CD8+ T cells sorted from blood, taken in a trial of the OX40 agonist ivuxolimab. The clonotype comes from an adult with an advanced solid tumor such as melanoma, head and neck, liver or kidney cancer. The gene calls are TRBV4-3 and TRBJ1-1; D is possibly TRBD1 (5 bases). CDR3 coding DNA: TGCGCCAGCAGCCAAGGTGAGGGGCTAGGCACTGAAGCTTTCTTT. It specifies CASSQGEGLGTEAFF.